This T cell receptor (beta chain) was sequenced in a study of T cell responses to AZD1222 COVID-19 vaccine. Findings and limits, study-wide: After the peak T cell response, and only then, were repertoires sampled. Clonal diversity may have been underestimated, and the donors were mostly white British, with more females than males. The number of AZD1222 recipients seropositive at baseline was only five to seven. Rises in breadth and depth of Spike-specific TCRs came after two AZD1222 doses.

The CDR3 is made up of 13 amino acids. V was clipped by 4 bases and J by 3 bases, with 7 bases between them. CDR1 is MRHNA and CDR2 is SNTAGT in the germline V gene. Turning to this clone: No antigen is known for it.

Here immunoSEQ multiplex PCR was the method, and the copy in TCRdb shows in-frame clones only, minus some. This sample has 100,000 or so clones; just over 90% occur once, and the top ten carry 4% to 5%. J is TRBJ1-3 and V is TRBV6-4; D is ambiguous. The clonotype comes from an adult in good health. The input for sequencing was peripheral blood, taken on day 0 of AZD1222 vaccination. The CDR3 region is CASSVPFGNTIYF. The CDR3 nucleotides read TGTGCCAGCAGTGTCCCCTTTGGAAACACCATATATTTT.